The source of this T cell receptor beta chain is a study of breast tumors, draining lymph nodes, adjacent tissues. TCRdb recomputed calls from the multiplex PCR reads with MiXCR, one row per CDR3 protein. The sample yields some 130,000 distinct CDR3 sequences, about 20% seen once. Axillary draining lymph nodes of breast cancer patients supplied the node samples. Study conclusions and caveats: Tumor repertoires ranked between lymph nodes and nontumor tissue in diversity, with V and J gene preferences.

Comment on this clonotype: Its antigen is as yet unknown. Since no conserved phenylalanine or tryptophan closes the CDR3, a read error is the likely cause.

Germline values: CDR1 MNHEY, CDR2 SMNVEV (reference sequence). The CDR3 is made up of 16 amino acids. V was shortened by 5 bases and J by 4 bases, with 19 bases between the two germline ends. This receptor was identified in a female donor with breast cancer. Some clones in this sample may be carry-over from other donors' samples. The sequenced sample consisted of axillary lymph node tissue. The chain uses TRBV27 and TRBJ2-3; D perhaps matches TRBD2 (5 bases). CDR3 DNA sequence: TGTGCCAGCAGTCGACGGGATCTTACTAGTTCAGATACGCAGTATGTT. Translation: CASSRRDLTSSDTQYV.